Below are 10 T cell receptor beta chains sequenced from a single sample in a study of shared clonotypes between healthy human individuals. TCRdb keeps only in-frame clones here, not all; method: immunoSEQ multiplex PCR. This repertoire shows 700,000 or so clones, approximately 79% found once; its top ten account for under 2%. The sequenced sample consisted of memory CD4+ T cells sorted from blood. The subset here: CD45RA-negative fraction. These receptors originate from a woman in her twenties or thirties in good health.

The CDR3 nucleotides read TGCAGCGTTGAGGTGGGGAACTCTTACGAGCAGTACTTC. Its translation: CSVEVGNSYEQYF. V usage is TRBV29-1 and J usage is TRBJ2-7; D is unresolved. CDR3 size: 13 residues. Germline V gene data show CDR1 as SQVTM and CDR2 as ANQGSEA. Trimming stripped 3 bases from V and 4 bases from J, with 13 bases between.

The chain recombines TRBV2 with TRBJ1-1; D is perhaps TRBD1 (5 bases). This CDR3 has 13 amino acids. Germline CDR1 and CDR2: SNHLY and FYNNEI. V was pared by 6 bases and J by 6 bases, with 14 bases between. CDR3 amino acids: CASRGGETAEAFF. The CDR3, as DNA: TGTGCCAGCAGGGGGGGTGAGACAGCTGAAGCTTTCTTT.

The chain has TRBV6-1 and TRBJ1-3; D is unclear. This CDR3 has 14 amino acids. Trimming cost V 0 bases and J 10 bases, with 13 bases left between them. The germline CDR1 and CDR2 sequences are MNHNS and SASEGT. The CDR3 is CASSEATGRSTIYF. The CDR3 region has the DNA TGTGCCAGCAGTGAAGCTACGGGGAGAAGTACCATATATTTT.

This clone was seen a handful of times. The chain employs TRBV23-1 and TRBJ1-1; D remains unclear. TRBV23-1 is labeled an ORF, and its function is uncertain. Deletions cut 6 bases from V and 0 bases from J, with 23 bases between. This CDR3 is built from 18 residues. CDR3 in DNA: TGCGCCAGCAGACCTAATCCCAACACTGGTTCTATGAACACTGAAGCTTTCTTT. Translating it yields CASRPNPNTGSMNTEAFF.

As concerns this clone: At one end the junction does not follow the germline gene, possibly because of a read error. The chain carries TRBV5-8 and TRBJ2-3; D might be TRBD1 (5 bases). Germline V gives CDR1 SGHTS, CDR2 YDEGEE. The CDR3 is 12 amino acids. The chain's CDR3 is CASSLGAGIPDF. CDR3 DNA: TGTGCCAGCAGCTTGGGTGCAGGGATTCCGGATTTT.

This chain uses TRBV5-1 with TRBJ2-3, with TRBD1 matching over 8 bases. J gave up 4 bases and V 4 bases, and 20 bases lay outside the gene matches. CDR1 SGHRS and CDR2 YFSETQ come from the germline V gene. CDR3 length: 19 amino acids. The CDR3 nucleotides read TGCGCCAGCAGCCCATCGGGCGCACGACGTTCGACAGGGGCAGATACGCAGTATTTT. This translates into CASSPSGARRSTGADTQYF.

This clone has just one count. The chain carries TRBV7-9 and TRBJ2-2; 7 bases are shared with TRBD2. V trimming: 5 bases; J trimming: 0 bases; junction bases outside the gene matches: 6. Germline loops: CDR1 SEHNR, CDR2 FQNEAQ (reference sequence). CDR3 length equals 16 residues. The CDR3 is CASSLLADANTGELFF. CDR3 coding DNA: TGTGCCAGCAGCCTTCTAGCGGACGCGAACACCGGGGAGCTGTTTTTT.

This rearrangement joins TRBV11-2 to TRBJ1-2; 8 bases are shared with TRBD1. CDR3 length: 14 amino acids. Unmatched junction bases numbered 7, after V lost 2 bases and J lost 8 bases. Germline V gene sequence: CDR1 SGHAT, CDR2 FQNNGV. The CDR3 loop reads CASSLSDRVAGYTF. CDR3 nucleotides: TGTGCCAGCAGCTTATCGGACAGGGTTGCCGGCTACACCTTC.

Comments on this clone: Other DNA variants within this sample encode the same CDR3. The V call is TRBV28, the J call TRBJ2-5; no clear D gene. Germline CDR1 is MDHEN and CDR2 is SYDVKM. V gave up 4 bases and J gave up 9 bases, with 12 bases separating them. CDR3 length: 12 amino acids. In DNA form, the CDR3 reads TGTGCCAGCAGTTCCCCCGCCTCGGCCCAGTACTTC. Translated, it gives CASSSPASAQYF. The entire variable domain, with the rest obtained from reference TRBV28 and TRBJ2-5, is as follows: DVKVTQSSRYLVKRTGEKVFLECVQDMDHENMFWYRQDPGLGLRLIYFSYDVKMKEKGDIPEGYSVSREKKERFSLILESASTNQTSMYLCASSSPASAQYFGPGTRLLVL.

The V call is TRBV5-1, the J call TRBJ1-2, with D perhaps matching TRBD1 (5 bases). The CDR3 loop spans 14 amino acids. The V gene's germline CDR1 is SGHRS and CDR2 YFSETQ. Trimming cost V 4 bases and J 5 bases, with 15 bases left between them. In DNA, the CDR3 is TGCGCCAGCAGCCCCCCAGACAGTTTGTATGGCTACACCTTC. Its translation is CASSPPDSLYGYTF. Looking up the rest from reference TRBV5-1 and TRBJ1-2 gives the full variable domain: KAGVTQTPRYLIKTRGQQVTLSCSPISGHRSVSWYQQTPGQGLQFLFEYFSETQRNKGNFPGRFSGRQFSNSRSEMNVSTLELGDSALYLCASSPPDSLYGYTFGSGTRLTVV.